A single sample gave rise to the 28 T cell receptor beta chains below, sequenced in a study of T cells after yellow fever vaccination. TCRdb used MiXCR to reprocess the 5' RACE reads, holding one entry per CDR3 protein. The table lists about 96,000 distinct CDR3 sequences, approximately 8.4% of them singletons. This material consisted of CD8+ T cells not binding an NS4B(214-222) dextramer, sorted from PBMCs, taken around 15 days after the first yellow fever vaccination. These receptors were collected from a man between 18 and 29 years old who received the YFV17D yellow fever vaccine.

A few counts support this clonotype. The V and J genes are TRBV10-3 and TRBJ2-1; TRBD1 matches 8 bases. Trimming at V came to 5 bases and at J to 6 bases, leaving 6 bases not matched to a gene. The germline V gene encodes CDR1 ENHRY and CDR2 SYGVKD. This CDR3 has 14 amino acids. This chain's CDR3 is CAISRTGLINEQFF. CDR3 sequence (DNA): TGTGCCATCAGTAGGACAGGGTTGATCAATGAGCAGTTCTTC.

There are a few counts of this clonotype. V is TRBV5-1 and J is TRBJ1-6; D unclear. V lost 4 bases to trimming and J lost 7 bases, with 9 bases between them. The CDR3 extends over 13 amino acids. CDR1 and CDR2 from the germline V gene are SGHRS and YFSETQ. CDR3 nucleotides: TGCGCCAGCAGCAGGGCTTGGAATTCACCCCTCCACTTT. Translating it yields CASSRAWNSPLHF.

This chain connects TRBV6-1 to TRBJ1-5; D gene uncertain. This CDR3 comprises 14 residues. Between the trimmed V and J ends, which lost 6 bases and 2 bases, there was a span of 11 bases. Per the germline V gene, CDR1 is MNHNS and CDR2 is SASEGT. This CDR3 reads CASRAVGGNQPQHF. Here the CDR3 DNA reads TGTGCCAGCAGAGCGGTCGGAGGCAATCAGCCCCAGCATTTT.

The rearrangement joins TRBV5-4 to TRBJ2-3; D is uncertain. Germline-derived CDR1 and CDR2 are SGHNT and YYREEE (reference sequence). The CDR3 consists of 17 residues. V was cut by 4 bases and J by 0 bases, with 18 bases left in between. The CDR3 loop reads CASSTPRAGASTDTQYF. The CDR3 nucleotides read TGTGCCAGCAGCACCCCAAGGGCAGGTGCGAGCACAGATACGCAGTATTTT.

There are a few counts of this clonotype. The chain recombines TRBV4-1 with TRBJ2-1, with 7 bases matching TRBD2. The V gene end was trimmed by 0 bases and the J gene end by 2 bases; junction bases not matched to a gene: 1. Germline CDR1 MGHRA, CDR2 YSYEKL. CDR3 size: 15 residues. DNA of the CDR3: TGCGCCAGCAGCCAAGAGGCGGGGGCCTACAATGAGCAGTTCTTC. Protein sequence: CASSQEAGAYNEQFF.

The rearrangement uses TRBV7-8 and TRBJ2-4, with a tentative D call TRBD1 (6 bases). The CDR3 length is 13 residues. V was trimmed by 5 bases and J by 6 bases, leaving 11 bases between them. Per the germline V gene, CDR1 is SGHVS and CDR2 is FQNEAQ. The CDR3 nucleotides read TGTGCCAGCAGCCCGGACAGCAGAAACATTCAGTACTTC. Its translation is CASSPDSRNIQYF.

This chain connects TRBV12-3 or TRBV12-4 to TRBJ1-5, with D unclear. The CDR3 sequence is 14 residues long. The V gene lost 4 bases and the J gene lost 2 bases, with 9 bases spanning the gap. The CDR3 protein is CASSSPRGNQPQHF. For the CDR3, the DNA is TGTGCCAGCAGTTCCCCACGCGGCAATCAGCCCCAGCATTTT.

This clonotype was recorded a few times. V is TRBV28 and J is TRBJ2-3; 12 positions match TRBD2. The V segment lost 4 bases and the J segment 5 bases; nucleotides outside the gene matches: 22. The germline V gene has CDR1 MDHEN and CDR2 SYDVKM. CDR3 length: 21 residues. The CDR3 sequence: CASSSPWGTSGSQDAGDTQYF. Written as DNA, the CDR3 is TGTGCCAGCAGTTCTCCTTGGGGGACTAGCGGGTCTCAAGACGCGGGAGATACGCAGTATTTT.

This clonotype turned up a few times. This chain connects TRBV4-3 to TRBJ2-1; D is perhaps TRBD1 (6 bases). The germline V gene has CDR1 LGHNA and CDR2 YSLEER. The CDR3 has 15 residues. The V end was cut by 3 bases, the J end by 3 bases, with 12 bases between. CDR3 nucleotides: TGCGCCAGCAGCCACGAGGGACACAACTACAATGAGCAGTTCTTC. Translating it yields CASSHEGHNYNEQFF.

This chain uses TRBV7-9 with TRBJ2-1, with D possibly called TRBD1 or TRBD2 (6 bases each). Germline CDR1 and CDR2: SEHNR and FQNEAQ (reference sequence). The V end lost 1 base, the J end lost 7 bases, and 17 bases lay between the germline ends. The CDR3 is 16 amino acids. CDR3: CASSLGLGGRGNEQFF. CDR3 coding DNA: TGTGCCAGCAGCTTAGGCCTCGGGGGCCGGGGGAATGAGCAGTTCTTC.

V gene TRBV2 combines with J gene TRBJ2-7, with a possible D match to TRBD2 (7 bases). The V end lost 4 bases, the J end lost 2 bases, and 15 bases lay between the germline ends. This CDR3 contains 15 residues. Germline CDR1 SNHLY, CDR2 FYNNEI. CDR3: CASSAGLRGPYEQYV. The CDR3 coding sequence is TGTGCCAGCAGTGCCGGGCTGCGGGGGCCCTACGAGCAGTACGTC.

This clonotype occurred a few times. The chain has TRBV29-1 and TRBJ1-1; 8 positions match TRBD1. The CDR3 runs to 15 residues. V was pared by 5 bases and J by 3 bases, with 11 bases of the junction left unmatched. Germline CDR1 is SQVTM and CDR2 is ANQGSEA. In DNA, the CDR3 is TGCAGCGTTCGGGGGGCAGGGGGCGCGGACACTGAAGCTTTCTTT. Its protein is CSVRGAGGADTEAFF.

The chain links TRBV27 to TRBJ2-1; 10 positions agree with TRBD2. The CDR3 covers 18 residues. Germline V CDR1 and CDR2: MNHEY, SMNVEV (reference sequence). The V segment lost 6 bases and the J segment 0 bases; nucleotides outside the gene matches: 11. The CDR3 reads CASSPIAGGSSSYNEQFF. In DNA form, the CDR3 reads TGTGCCAGCAGCCCGATAGCGGGGGGTTCAAGCTCCTACAATGAGCAGTTCTTC.

The chain is built from TRBV24-1 and TRBJ2-1; 10 bases match TRBD1. Germline V gives CDR1 KGHDR, CDR2 SFDVKD. The CDR3 covers 18 residues. Trimming cost V 3 bases and J 2 bases; bases outside gene matches: 9. CDR3 nucleotides: TGTGCCACCAGTGATGCCGGGACAGGGGTTTATCCCTACAATGAGCAGTTCTTC. It translates to CATSDAGTGVYPYNEQFF.

There are a few counts of this clonotype. The chain has TRBV6-2 or TRBV6-3 and TRBJ2-4, with D possibly being TRBD2 (5 bases). The CDR3 length is 15 residues. Germline V gene lookup returns CDR1 MNHEY and CDR2 SVGEGT. The V end lost 0 bases, the J end lost 0 bases, and 6 bases lay between the germline ends. CDR3 coding DNA: TGTGCCAGCAGTTACTCGGGAGTAGCCAAAAACATTCAGTACTTC. It translates to CASSYSGVAKNIQYF.

The chain carries TRBV6-5 and TRBJ2-7; D is unclear. V dropped 0 bases and J dropped 7 bases, with 7 bases sitting between them. Germline values: CDR1 MNHEY, CDR2 SVGAGI. The CDR3 totals 12 residues. The CDR3 is CASSYSTGEQYF. The DNA of the CDR3 is TGTGCCAGCAGTTACTCTACTGGGGAGCAGTACTTC.

V is TRBV20-1 and J is TRBJ2-6; D may be TRBD1 or TRBD2 (7 bases each). Germline V gives CDR1 DFQATT, CDR2 SNEGSKA (reference sequence). This CDR3 region has 17 residues. Trimming left V 1 base short and J 1 base short, with 14 bases between. The CDR3 sequence is CSARAGRGPSGANVLTF. DNA of the CDR3: TGCAGTGCTAGAGCGGGGAGGGGGCCGTCTGGGGCCAACGTCCTGACTTTC.

This clonotype was detected a few times. This sequence joins TRBV5-5 and TRBJ2-1; D uncertain. Trimming took 1 base from V and 10 from J, leaving 21 bases between them. This CDR3 region has 16 residues. Looked up from germline, CDR1 is SGHKS and CDR2 is YYEKEE (reference sequence). The CDR3 protein is CASSLYVQFPPMEQFF. CDR3 sequence (DNA): TGTGCCAGCAGCTTGTATGTACAGTTCCCCCCAATGGAGCAGTTCTTC.

This clonotype occurred many times. The chain is built from TRBV9 and TRBJ2-5; D is ambiguous. The ends were cut back, 4 bases at V and 3 bases at J, with 13 bases in the middle. This CDR3 has 14 residues. Germline CDR1 reads SGDLS; CDR2 reads YYNGEE. Here the CDR3 reads CASSLVGTKETQYF. Here the CDR3 DNA reads TGTGCCAGCAGCCTAGTGGGAACAAAAGAGACCCAGTACTTC.

The sample holds many counts of this clonotype. This sequence joins TRBV29-1 and TRBJ2-3, with a possible D match to TRBD1 (6 bases). Germline V gives CDR1 SQVTM, CDR2 ANQGSEA. This CDR3 contains 13 residues. V lost 6 bases and J 1 base, leaving 11 bases between the germline ends. The CDR3 spells CSVLGGGTDTQYF. In nucleotides, the CDR3 is TGCAGCGTCCTAGGGGGTGGCACAGATACGCAGTATTTT.

The sample holds many counts of this clonotype. The V gene is TRBV5-1, the J gene TRBJ2-1, with D possibly matching TRBD1 (5 bases). This CDR3 has 14 residues. The V and J ends lost 0 bases and 4 bases respectively, with 8 bases between them. Per the germline V gene, CDR1 is SGHRS and CDR2 is YFSETQ. This CDR3 is CASSLAGPYNEQFF. DNA for the CDR3: TGCGCCAGCAGCTTGGCAGGGCCGTACAATGAGCAGTTCTTC.

This clonotype came up a few times. J is TRBJ1-1 and V is TRBV15; perhaps TRBD1 as D (6 bases). With 4 bases removed from V and 1 base from J, the gap between germline ends came to 13 bases. Germline CDR1 reads LNHNV; CDR2 reads YYDKDF (reference sequence). The CDR3 length is 15 residues. The CDR3 sequence is CATSTSQQGNTEAFF. DNA for the CDR3: TGTGCCACCAGCACCTCCCAACAGGGGAACACTGAAGCTTTCTTT.

This clonotype has a count of ten or more. The chain links TRBV28 to TRBJ2-7, with TRBD2 identical over 13 bases. The length of the CDR3 is 14 residues. The trim removed 6 bases at V and 4 bases at J, leaving 3 bases unmatched. In germline, CDR1 is MDHEN, CDR2 SYDVKM. This chain's CDR3 is CASSGLAGEYEQYV. The CDR3 nucleotides are TGTGCCAGCAGCGGACTAGCGGGGGAATACGAGCAGTACGTC.

The chain uses TRBV6-5 and TRBJ1-2; D might be TRBD1 (6 bases). V lost 0 bases to trimming and J lost 1 base, with 15 bases between them. Germline values: CDR1 MNHEY, CDR2 SVGAGI. The CDR3 consists of 17 residues. The CDR3 DNA is TGTGCCAGCAGTTACTCGAAGCAGGGGAAGCTTAACTATGGCTACACCTTC. Its translation is CASSYSKQGKLNYGYTF.

V is TRBV11-2 and J is TRBJ2-1; the match to TRBD2 covers 13 bases. The CDR3 runs 18 residues. Germline trimming cut 3 bases from V and 9 bases from J; bases unmatched to any gene: 14. The germline CDR1 and CDR2 sequences are SGHAT and FQNNGV. In nucleotides, the CDR3 is TGTGCCAGCAGCTTCGGGACTAGCGGGGTTCCGAAGACGAGTGAGCAGTTCTTC. Translating it yields CASSFGTSGVPKTSEQFF. Full variable domain (missing parts from reference TRBV11-2 and TRBJ2-1): EAGVAQSPRYKIIEKRQSVAFWCNPISGHATLYWYQQILGQGPKLLIQFQNNGVVDDSQLPKDRFSAERLKGVDSTLKIQPAKLEDSAVYLCASSFGTSGVPKTSEQFFGPGTRLTVL.

CDR3 sequence: CASSPYGSGGTNEQFF. The CDR3 coding sequence is TGCGCCAGCAGCCCCTATGGTAGCGGGGGTACCAATGAGCAGTTCTTC. The V and J genes are TRBV5-1 and TRBJ2-1; 9 bases agree with TRBD2. V gave up 4 bases and J gave up 6 bases; unmatched junction bases: 11. Germline CDR1 reads SGHRS; CDR2 reads YFSETQ. The CDR3 extends over 16 amino acids.

This clonotype was observed a handful of times. The chain combines TRBV9 with TRBJ2-3; tentative D call: TRBD2 (6 bases). The CDR3 runs to 18 residues. Trimming took off 4 bases at V and 0 bases at J, with 21 bases between the two ends. Germline CDR1 and CDR2: SGDLS and YYNGEE. CDR3 loop: CASSPRDLIRGSTDTQYF. Written as DNA, the CDR3 is TGTGCCAGCAGCCCCCGTGACTTAATACGGGGGAGCACAGATACGCAGTATTTT.

Ten or more counts support this clonotype. The CDR3 DNA sequence: TGTGCCAGCAGCTTCAGACAGGCTGAAGCTTTCTTT. Residues: CASSFRQAEAFF. The gene calls are TRBV11-2 and TRBJ1-1; a possible D gene is TRBD1 (6 bases). This CDR3 is 12 amino acids long. V was shortened by 3 bases and J by 6 bases, with 8 bases between the two germline ends. CDR1 and CDR2 (germline): SGHAT, FQNNGV.